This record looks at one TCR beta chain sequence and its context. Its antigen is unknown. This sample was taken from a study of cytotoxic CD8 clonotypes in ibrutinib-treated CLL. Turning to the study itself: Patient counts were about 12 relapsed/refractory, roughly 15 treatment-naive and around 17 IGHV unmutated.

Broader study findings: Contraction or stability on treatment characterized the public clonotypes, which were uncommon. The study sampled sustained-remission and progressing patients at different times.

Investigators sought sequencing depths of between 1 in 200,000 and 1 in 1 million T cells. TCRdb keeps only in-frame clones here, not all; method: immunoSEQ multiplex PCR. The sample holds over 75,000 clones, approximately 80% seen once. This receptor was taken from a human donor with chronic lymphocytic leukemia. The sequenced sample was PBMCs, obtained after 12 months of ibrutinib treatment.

CDR3 coding DNA: TGTGCCAGCAGAGTTCCCGGGACAGCGGGCGAGCAGTACTTC. Its protein is CASRVPGTAGEQYF. The J gene is TRBJ2-7, the V gene TRBV19, with D possibly being TRBD1 (7 bases). Looked up from germline, CDR1 is LNHDA and CDR2 is SQIVND (reference sequence). The length of the CDR3 is 14 residues. The ends were cut back, 9 bases at V and 6 bases at J, with 21 bases in the middle.